The 2 T cell receptor beta chains listed next were all sequenced from one sample in a study of OX40 agonist ivuxolimab in advanced cancers. The data were produced by immunoSEQ multiplex PCR, yet TCRdb's version contains in-frame clones alone and is incomplete. The table lists 60,000 to 100,000 clones, 94% of them singletons. Sample: CD4+ or CD8+ T cells sorted from blood, taken in a trial of the OX40 agonist ivuxolimab. The source of these receptors is an adult with an advanced solid tumor such as melanoma, head and neck, liver or kidney cancer.

This chain connects TRBV7-6 to TRBJ2-7, with TRBD1 matching 7 bases. The trim removed 1 base at V and 2 bases at J, leaving 8 bases unmatched. Germline V lookup: CDR1 SGHVS, CDR2 FNYEAQ. This CDR3 has 16 amino acids. CDR3 sequence: CASSLEAGGLTYEQYF. The DNA of the CDR3 is TGTGCCAGCAGCTTAGAGGCAGGGGGATTGACCTACGAGCAGTACTTC.

This sequence joins TRBV10-3 and TRBJ2-5; 8 bases fit TRBD1. The germline CDR1 and CDR2 sequences are ENHRY and SYGVKD. Unmatched junction bases numbered 11, after V lost 3 bases and J lost 5 bases. The CDR3 loop spans 16 amino acids. The CDR3 sequence is CAISDPRQGREETQYF. CDR3 nucleotide sequence: TGTGCCATCAGTGACCCACGACAGGGGCGTGAGGAGACCCAGTACTTC.